These 6 T cell receptor beta chains were sequenced from one sample in a study of OX40 agonist ivuxolimab in advanced cancers. Assay: immunoSEQ multiplex PCR; the TCRdb copy retains only in-frame clones and omits some. The sample lists tens of thousands of clones; around 87% were seen once. Source: CD4+ or CD8+ T cells sorted from blood, taken in a trial of the OX40 agonist ivuxolimab. All receptors derive from an adult with an advanced solid tumor such as melanoma, head and neck, liver or kidney cancer.

The rearrangement links TRBV11-2 to TRBJ2-7; D is ambiguous. This CDR3 contains 12 residues. The ends were cut back, 4 bases at V and 4 bases at J, with 8 bases in the middle. Germline CDR1 SGHAT, CDR2 FQNNGV. The CDR3 spells CASSSRSYEQYV. CDR3 DNA: TGTGCCAGCAGCTCTCGGTCGTACGAGCAGTACGTC.

The chain employs TRBV28 and TRBJ1-5; 8 positions agree with TRBD1. CDR3 size: 14 residues. Germline assignment: CDR1 MDHEN and CDR2 SYDVKM. V was clipped by 5 bases and J by 7 bases; unmatched bases: 7. DNA of the CDR3: TGTGCCAGCAGTCCTCCGACAGGGGTCCAGCCCCAGCATTTT. Encoded protein: CASSPPTGVQPQHF.

The V call is TRBV15, the J call TRBJ2-2, with D perhaps matching TRBD2 (6 bases). CDR1 is LNHNV, CDR2 YYDKDF, per germline (reference sequence). The CDR3 contains 13 residues. CDR3 loop: CASSGGATGELFF. For the CDR3, the DNA is TGTGCTTCCTCTGGAGGGGCCACCGGGGAGCTGTTTTTT. The variable domain in full, completed from reference TRBV15 and TRBJ2-2, reads DAMVIQNPRYQVTQFGKPVTLSCSQTLNHNVMYWYQQKSSQAPKLLFHYYDKDFNNEADTPDNFQSRRPNTSFCFLDIRSPGLGDTAMYLCASSGGATGELFFGEGSRLTVL.

The V gene is TRBV10-2, the J gene TRBJ1-2, with D unclear. Germline values: CDR1 WSHSY, CDR2 SAAADI. V dropped 0 bases and J dropped 13 bases, with 15 bases sitting between them. CDR3 length equals 13 residues. CDR3 protein: CASSESTKSPATF. The DNA for the CDR3 is TGCGCCAGCAGTGAGTCGACGAAGAGTCCCGCCACCTTC.

V is TRBV28 and J is TRBJ1-1; perhaps TRBD1 as D (6 bases). The length of the CDR3 is 13 residues. Deletions cut 10 bases from V and 2 bases from J, with 14 bases between. The germline V gene encodes CDR1 MDHEN and CDR2 SYDVKM. In DNA, the CDR3 is TGTGCCACGGGAACAGGGTTAAACACTGAAGCTTTCTTT. It is translated as CATGTGLNTEAFF.

This chain joins TRBV9 and TRBJ2-3, with 8 positions matching TRBD1. This CDR3 is 14 amino acids long. Trimming at V came to 3 bases and at J to 6 bases, leaving 6 bases not matched to a gene. Germline V gene lookup returns CDR1 SGDLS and CDR2 YYNGEE. The CDR3 bases are TGTGCCAGCAGCGAACCGACAGGGGCGGATACGCAGTATTTT. The encoded protein is CASSEPTGADTQYF. The variable domain in full, with the rest retrieved from reference TRBV9 and TRBJ2-3, is DSGVTQTPKHLITATGQRVTLRCSPRSGDLSVYWYQQSLDQGLQFLIQYYNGEERAKGNILERFSAQQFPDLHSELNLSSLELGDSALYFCASSEPTGADTQYFGPGTRLTVL.